The 29 T cell receptor beta chains listed next were all sequenced from one sample in a study of blood T cell repertoires in COVID-19. Method: immunoSEQ multiplex PCR; TCRdb's copy keeps in-frame clones and lacks some. The sample has 110,000 to 150,000 clones; 85% are singletons. Sequenced material: PBMCs or T cells enriched from blood (not recorded which). All receptors derive from a woman aged 35 to 49 who had recovered from COVID-19.

CDR3 nucleotide sequence: TGTGCCAGCAGCTCCAATACTAGAGGCGGGACCCAGTACTTC. This translates into CASSSNTRGGTQYF. The genes are TRBV7-9 and TRBJ2-5; TRBD2 might be the D (5 bases). V shed 4 bases and J shed 7 bases, with 16 bases lying between them. Looked up from germline, CDR1 is SEHNR and CDR2 is FQNEAQ (reference sequence). CDR3 length: 14 amino acids.

The rearrangement joins TRBV5-6 to TRBJ2-7; 7 nucleotides match TRBD1. The CDR3 is made up of 14 amino acids. Losses at the gene ends were 4 bases for V and 0 bases for J; bases not matched to a gene: 4. The germline gives CDR1 SGHDT, CDR2 YYEEEE. Here the CDR3 reads CASSPRQGSYEQYF. DNA of the CDR3: TGTGCCAGCAGCCCTCGACAGGGCTCCTACGAGCAGTACTTC.

This clone appeared a single time. The rearrangement uses TRBV27 and TRBJ2-7; weak D call: TRBD2 (5 bases). CDR3 length: 14 amino acids. The germline V gene encodes CDR1 MNHEY and CDR2 SMNVEV (reference sequence). Trimming stripped 4 bases from V and 1 base from J, with 11 bases between. CDR3 nucleotides: TGTGCCAGCAGTTCCCTAGCTGTGTCCTACGAGCAGTACTTC. It encodes CASSSLAVSYEQYF.

The J gene is TRBJ2-1, the V gene TRBV7-9; TRBD2 matches 8 bases. This CDR3 comprises 15 residues. Germline values: CDR1 SEHNR, CDR2 FQNEAQ (reference sequence). The V segment lost 4 bases and the J segment 9 bases; nucleotides outside the gene matches: 11. In DNA, the CDR3 is TGTGCCAGCAGCTCCCCTGCAGCGGGAGACACTGAGCAGTTCTTC. Amino acid sequence: CASSSPAAGDTEQFF.

The CDR3: CASSQDTATRAEKLFF. The CDR3 DNA reads as TGTGCCAGCAGCCAAGATACTGCCACGCGGGCCGAAAAACTGTTTTTT. The chain carries TRBV4-2 and TRBJ1-4; D unresolved. CDR1 is LGHNA and CDR2 is YNFKEQ in the germline V gene. V lost 0 bases and J 8 bases, leaving 16 bases between the germline ends. CDR3 length: 16 residues.

This clone was observed once. This sequence joins TRBV5-1 and TRBJ1-2; a weak D match, TRBD1 (6 bases). Trimming took 2 bases from V and 5 from J, leaving 16 bases between them. This CDR3 comprises 15 residues. CDR1 and CDR2 (germline): SGHRS, YFSETQ. Here the CDR3 reads CASSFPLGGEYGYTF. In DNA form, the CDR3 reads TGCGCCAGCAGCTTTCCTTTAGGGGGGGAATATGGCTACACCTTC.

The gene calls are TRBV27 and TRBJ2-1, with D maybe TRBD2 (6 bases). The CDR3 extends over 15 amino acids. CDR1 and CDR2 from the germline V gene are MNHEY and SMNVEV (reference sequence). The ends were cut back, 8 bases at V and 6 bases at J, with 20 bases in the middle. As DNA, the CDR3 is TGTGCCAGCCTCACAGGAGTGGGACTCGGCAATGAGCAGTTCTTC. Its translation is CASLTGVGLGNEQFF.

This rearrangement joins TRBV2 to TRBJ2-3; possibly TRBD1 for D (5 bases). Germline lookup yields CDR1 SNHLY and CDR2 FYNNEI. The CDR3 has 13 residues. V lost 7 bases, J lost 2 bases, and 10 bases lay in between. CDR3 nucleotide sequence: TGTGCCAGCACCGAACAGGTCACAGATACGCAGTATTTT. It yields the protein CASTEQVTDTQYF.

This chain connects TRBV2 to TRBJ1-2; weak D call: TRBD1 (5 bases). V was clipped by 7 bases and J by 6 bases, with 12 bases between them. CDR3 size: 12 residues. The germline gives CDR1 SNHLY, CDR2 FYNNEI. The CDR3 region has the DNA TGTGCCAGCACCATAGGGGTAAATGGCTACACCTTC. Translating gives CASTIGVNGYTF. The variable domain in full, with the rest retrieved from reference TRBV2 and TRBJ1-2, is EPEVTQTPSHQVTQMGQEVILRCVPISNHLYFYWYRQILGQKVEFLVSFYNNEISEKSEIFDDQFSVERPDGSNFTLKIRSTKLEDSAMYFCASTIGVNGYTFGSGTRLTVV.

Only a few counts were recorded for this clone. The chain joins TRBV6-5 to TRBJ1-4, with TRBD1 matching 10 bases. CDR1 MNHEY and CDR2 SVGAGI come from the germline V gene. This CDR3 has 15 residues. Germline trimming cut 6 bases from V and 7 bases from J; bases unmatched to any gene: 8. CDR3 sequence: CASSPETGGSEKLFF. The CDR3 DNA reads as TGTGCCAGCAGCCCCGAGACAGGGGGCAGTGAAAAACTGTTTTTT.

This chain uses TRBV9 with TRBJ1-4; the D is unclear. V was pared by 0 bases and J by 13 bases, with 19 bases between. Germline loops: CDR1 SGDLS, CDR2 YYNGEE. CDR3 length equals 15 residues. This CDR3 is CASSVAADGAWRLFF. DNA for the CDR3: TGTGCCAGCAGCGTAGCTGCAGACGGCGCTTGGAGACTGTTTTTT.

CDR3: CASSGGGVGVEDTQYF. The DNA for the CDR3 is TGTGCCAGCAGCGGCGGGGGCGTGGGAGTGGAAGATACGCAGTATTTT. V gene TRBV7-8 combines with J gene TRBJ2-3, with D possibly being TRBD2 (7 bases). The V gene lost 5 bases and the J gene lost 5 bases, with 20 bases spanning the gap. Germline CDR1 is SGHVS and CDR2 is FQNEAQ. This CDR3 region has 16 residues.

The rearrangement joins TRBV7-8 to TRBJ1-3; D perhaps matches TRBD1 (5 bases). The CDR3 loop spans 15 amino acids. Trimming shortened V by 6 bases and J by 2 bases, and 14 bases separated the two germline ends. The germline gives CDR1 SGHVS, CDR2 FQNEAQ. The CDR3 nucleotides are TGTGCCAGCAGAAGAGGCGCGGGGCCTGGAAACACCATATATTTT. Protein product: CASRRGAGPGNTIYF.

The V call is TRBV12-1, the J call TRBJ2-7; TRBD1, the table's D call, lacks a check against the DNA. TRBV12-1 counts as a pseudogene. The CDR3 spans 14 residues. CDR3 in amino acids: CASSQGQGSYEQYF. The DNA for the CDR3 is TGTGCCAGCAGCCAAGGACAGGGGAGCTACGAGCAGTACTTC.

The chain links TRBV6-6 to TRBJ2-5, with a possible D match to TRBD1 (6 bases). Germline V gives CDR1 MNHNY, CDR2 SVGAGI (reference sequence). The CDR3 contains 14 residues. Deletions cut 5 bases from V and 5 bases from J, with 15 bases between. CDR3 loop: CASSHEGEFETQYF. CDR3 DNA: TGTGCCAGCAGTCACGAGGGGGAATTTGAGACCCAGTACTTC.

The V call is TRBV5-8, the J call TRBJ1-5; D is perhaps TRBD1 (6 bases). In germline, CDR1 is SGHTS, CDR2 YDEGEE. The CDR3 has 16 amino acids. Trimming removed 0 bases from V and 3 bases from J, with 13 bases in between. CDR3 nucleotides: TGTGCCAGCAGCTTGGAAGGGGGACACCCCAATCAGCCCCAGCATTTT. Encoded protein: CASSLEGGHPNQPQHF.

The CDR3 sequence is CASSHPGQGRSEQYF. The CDR3 DNA sequence: TGTGCCAGCAGTCATCCGGGACAGGGGCGTTCCGAGCAGTACTTC. This chain links TRBV27 with TRBJ2-7, with 10 bases lining up with TRBD1. V dropped 5 bases and J dropped 6; count of bases not matched to a gene: 10. Per germline, CDR1 MNHEY and CDR2 SMNVEV (reference sequence). The CDR3 loop spans 15 amino acids.

J is TRBJ2-5 and V is TRBV3-1 (or the pseudogene TRBV3-2); perhaps TRBD2 as D (5 bases). The CDR3 is made up of 17 amino acids. V was pared by 0 bases and J by 1 base, with 15 bases between. CDR1 is LGHDT, CDR2 YNNKEL, per germline (reference sequence). Written as DNA, the CDR3 is TGTGCCAGCAGCCAAGATTGGGCCCGGGGTTCCCAAGAGACCCAGTACTTC. This codes for CASSQDWARGSQETQYF.

This clone has more than one count but fewer than ten. The chain links TRBV7-6 to TRBJ1-2, with a tentative D call TRBD1 (5 bases). Per germline, CDR1 SGHVS and CDR2 FNYEAQ. The CDR3 contains 15 residues. Trimming took 4 bases from V and 5 from J, leaving 17 bases between them. CDR3 nucleotides: TGTGCCAGCAGCTCCGGGGGGTGGGCAAAATATGGCTACACCTTC. Translation gives CASSSGGWAKYGYTF.

The V call is TRBV20-1, the J call TRBJ1-2; D unresolved. The length of the CDR3 is 11 residues. Trimming shortened V by 3 bases and J by 2 bases, and 4 bases separated the two germline ends. The germline V gene encodes CDR1 DFQATT and CDR2 SNEGSKA (reference sequence). In DNA form, the CDR3 reads TGCAGTGCTAGTCCGAACTATGGCTACACCTTC. It yields the protein CSASPNYGYTF.

This clone was detected once. This chain connects TRBV4-1 to TRBJ2-2; maybe TRBD1 (6 bases). Germline V gene data show CDR1 as MGHRA and CDR2 as YSYEKL. With 4 bases removed from V and 8 bases from J, the gap between germline ends came to 14 bases. There are 14 residues in the CDR3. CDR3 protein: CASSLKQGVGELFF. The CDR3 DNA reads as TGCGCCAGCAGCCTAAAACAGGGTGTGGGGGAGCTGTTTTTT.

The chain employs TRBV29-1 and TRBJ1-2, with 7 positions matching TRBD1. This CDR3 has 13 amino acids. The J segment lost 0 bases and the V segment lost 5 bases, leaving 3 bases of the junction unmatched. Germline V gene sequence: CDR1 SQVTM, CDR2 ANQGSEA. The CDR3 region is CSVRQGPNYGYTF. CDR3 in DNA: TGCAGCGTTAGACAGGGACCTAACTATGGCTACACCTTC.

The genes are TRBV9 and TRBJ2-4; TRBD2 might be the D (6 bases). The CDR3 runs 15 residues. Deletions cut 3 bases from V and 5 bases from J, with 15 bases between. Germline CDR1 is SGDLS and CDR2 is YYNGEE. The CDR3 loop is CASSAFEGGQNIQYF. DNA of the CDR3: TGTGCCAGCAGCGCCTTTGAGGGAGGCCAAAACATTCAGTACTTC.

The sample holds a few counts of this clone. This chain uses TRBV14 with TRBJ2-2; perhaps TRBD2 as D (5 bases). The CDR3 loop spans 14 amino acids. Trimming removed 3 bases from V and 5 bases from J, with 10 bases in between. From germline, CDR1 is SGHDN and CDR2 FVKESK. CDR3 protein: CASSQSPGTGELFF. CDR3 DNA sequence: TGTGCCAGCAGCCAGTCCCCGGGGACCGGGGAGCTGTTTTTT.

This chain uses TRBV10-3 with TRBJ1-5; D is unclear. Trimming cost V 3 bases and J 5 bases, with 5 bases left between them. The CDR3 spans 12 residues. Germline CDR1 ENHRY, CDR2 SYGVKD. The CDR3 sequence: CAISDADQPQHF. CDR3 DNA sequence: TGTGCCATCAGTGACGCGGATCAGCCCCAGCATTTT.

The chain uses TRBV11-3 and TRBJ2-5; tentative D call: TRBD1 (7 bases). V was clipped by 5 bases and J by 3 bases, with 13 bases between them. The germline gives CDR1 SGHNT, CDR2 YENEEA. The CDR3 is 14 amino acids. CDR3: CASSPGGTEETQYF. The CDR3 bases are TGTGCCAGCAGCCCTGGGGGGACAGAAGAGACCCAGTACTTC. Variable domain in full (rest from reference TRBV11-3 and TRBJ2-5): EAGVVQSPRYKIIEKKQPVAFWCNPISGHNTLYWYLQNLGQGPELLIRYENEEAVDDSQLPKDRFSAERLKGVDSTLKIQPAELGDSAVYLCASSPGGTEETQYFGPGTRLLVL.

The V call is TRBV18, the J call TRBJ2-2; perhaps TRBD2 as D (6 bases). V shed 3 bases and J shed 4 bases, with 9 bases lying between them. This CDR3 has 14 residues. Germline V lookup: CDR1 KGHSH, CDR2 LQKENI. Here the CDR3 reads CASSPGLSTGELFF. The DNA of the CDR3 is TGTGCCAGCTCACCGGGACTCAGCACCGGGGAGCTGTTTTTT. Looking up the rest from reference TRBV18 and TRBJ2-2 gives the full variable domain: NAGVMQNPRHLVRRRGQEARLRCSPMKGHSHVYWYRQLPEEGLKFMVYLQKENIIDESGMPKERFSAEFPKEGPSILRIQQVVRGDSAAYFCASSPGLSTGELFFGEGSRLTVL.

The V gene is TRBV7-9, the J gene TRBJ1-2, with 9 bases matching TRBD1. CDR1 SEHNR and CDR2 FQNEAQ come from the germline V gene (reference sequence). The CDR3 consists of 15 residues. V was clipped by 3 bases and J by 3 bases; unmatched bases: 5. CDR3 in amino acids: CASSFGQGNDYGYTF. The DNA of the CDR3 is TGTGCCAGCAGCTTCGGACAGGGGAACGACTATGGCTACACCTTC. The variable domain in full, completed from reference TRBV7-9 and TRBJ1-2, reads DTGVSQNPRHKITKRGQNVTFRCDPISEHNRLYWYRQTLGQGPEFLTYFQNEAQLEKSRLLSDRFSAERPKGSFSTLEIQRTEQGDSAMYLCASSFGQGNDYGYTFGSGTRLTVV.

V usage is TRBV7-9 and J usage is TRBJ2-3; 12 bases agree with TRBD2. CDR3 length: 16 amino acids. Germline CDR1 SEHNR, CDR2 FQNEAQ (reference sequence). With 5 bases clipped from V and 1 base from J, the junction kept 4 bases outside the gene matches. The CDR3: CASSARLAGGTDTQYF. DNA of the CDR3: TGTGCCAGCAGCGCTAGACTAGCGGGAGGCACAGATACGCAGTATTTT.